A single sample is the source of the 17 T cell receptor beta chains below, sequenced in a study of Ad26.COV2.S vaccination and SARS-CoV-2 variants. Data came from immunoSEQ multiplex PCR; TCRdb stores just in-frame clones and leaves some out. In the table there are roughly 510,000 clones, roughly 89% of which are singletons. Described treatment: about 20 received Ad26.COV2.S at low or high dose, single or two shots; 5 received placebo; per-sample allocation not given. Collection of samples fell on day 63 after the first vaccine or placebo injection. The sequenced sample was peripheral blood, obtained in a trial of Ad26.COV2.S vaccine versus placebo. The source of these receptors is a person aged 18 to 59 who received the Ad26.COV2.S COVID-19 vaccine or a placebo.

This clone was seen just once. V is TRBV28 and J is TRBJ1-1; 7 nucleotides agree with TRBD1. The germline V gene has CDR1 MDHEN and CDR2 SYDVKM. V shed 2 bases, J shed 1 base, and the junction held 4 bases outside the gene matches. The CDR3 sequence is 15 residues long. The CDR3 DNA reads TGTGCCAGCAGTTTACCCCGGACAGGGAACACTGAAGCTTTCTTT. Translated, it gives CASSLPRTGNTEAFF.

This clone was seen only once. The CDR3 region has the DNA TGTGCCAGCAGCCCCTATAGAAGGGAAGCCTACGAGCAGTACTTC. This codes for CASSPYRREAYEQYF. This chain links TRBV11-2 with TRBJ2-7; D remains ambiguous. Germline V gene lookup returns CDR1 SGHAT and CDR2 FQNNGV. V lost 5 bases and J 2 bases, leaving 16 bases between the germline ends. The CDR3 has 15 amino acids.

J is TRBJ2-7 and V is TRBV21-1; no check of the table's D call, TRBD2, against the DNA was made. TRBV21-1 is termed a pseudogene. CDR3 length: 18 amino acids. The CDR3 protein is CASSKRGTPQVARYEQYF. Here the CDR3 DNA reads TGTGCCAGCAGCAAACGGGGAACCCCTCAGGTAGCCCGCTACGAGCAGTACTTC.

The chain uses TRBV5-4 and TRBJ2-5; 8 bases are a match to TRBD2. Looked up from germline, CDR1 is SGHNT and CDR2 is YYREEE (reference sequence). This CDR3 has 16 residues. J gave up 4 bases and V 0 bases, and 8 bases lay outside the gene matches. The CDR3 is CASSLAPGGTGETQYF. CDR3 in DNA: TGTGCCAGCAGCTTGGCGCCGGGAGGGACTGGAGAGACCCAGTACTTC.

The genes are TRBV7-3 and TRBJ1-2; the D is unclear. Per germline, CDR1 SGHTA and CDR2 FQGTGA. The CDR3 totals 13 residues. Trimming took 2 bases from V and 5 from J, leaving 9 bases between them. For the CDR3, the DNA is TGTGCCAGCAGCTTAGGTCCCGGTTATGGCTACACCTTC. Translated: CASSLGPGYGYTF.

In DNA, the CDR3 is TGCGCCAGCAGCCAAGCGGGGGAGCAGTACTTC. It yields the protein CASSQAGEQYF. The V gene is TRBV4-1, the J gene TRBJ2-7; maybe TRBD2 (5 bases). CDR3 length: 11 amino acids. CDR1 is MGHRA, CDR2 YSYEKL, per germline. V was clipped by 1 base and J by 7 bases, with 5 bases between them.

The chain combines TRBV11-1 with TRBJ1-1; the match to TRBD1 covers 8 bases. V dropped 2 bases and J dropped 1; count of bases not matched to a gene: 3. Germline loops: CDR1 SGHAT, CDR2 FQDESV (reference sequence). The length of the CDR3 is 15 residues. The CDR3 is CASSLRGQGNTEAFF. The CDR3 DNA is TGTGCCAGCAGCTTACGTGGACAGGGGAACACTGAAGCTTTCTTT.

A single count supports this clone. The V and J genes are TRBV13 and TRBJ2-6; possibly TRBD1 for D (5 bases). Germline CDR1 reads PRHDT; CDR2 reads FYEKMQ (reference sequence). The CDR3 totals 19 residues. V lost 5 bases to trimming and J lost 0 bases, with 20 bases between them. In nucleotides, the CDR3 is TGTGCCAGCAGCCACAGCAGGGCAGGTCGCGGCTCTGGGGCCAACGTCCTGACTTTC. Residues: CASSHSRAGRGSGANVLTF.

The chain is built from TRBV24-1 and TRBJ1-4; tentative D call: TRBD1 (5 bases). Per germline, CDR1 KGHDR and CDR2 SFDVKD. Deletions cut 3 bases from V and 4 bases from J, with 11 bases between. The CDR3 contains 15 residues. This CDR3 reads CATSDTSRGNEKLFF. The CDR3 DNA is TGTGCCACCAGTGATACCTCTAGGGGTAATGAAAAACTGTTTTTT.

J is TRBJ2-1 and V is TRBV19; 8 positions match TRBD2. Germline V gene lookup returns CDR1 LNHDA and CDR2 SQIVND (reference sequence). V was pared by 3 bases and J by 2 bases, with 3 bases of the junction left unmatched. This CDR3 has 15 amino acids. The CDR3 coding sequence is TGTGCCAGTAGTATGACTAGCGCGCCCTACAATGAGCAGTTCTTC. It specifies CASSMTSAPYNEQFF.

CDR3 residues: CAWKLAGGIPDTQYF. DNA of the CDR3: TGTGCCTGGAAGCTAGCGGGAGGGATCCCAGATACGCAGTATTTT. This rearrangement joins TRBV30 to TRBJ2-3; 12 nucleotides align to TRBD2. With V trimmed by 4 bases and J by 4 bases, 6 bases remained unmatched. CDR1 is GTSNPN and CDR2 is SVGIG in the germline V gene (reference sequence). This CDR3 region has 15 residues.

This chain uses TRBV4-3 with TRBJ1-2, with TRBD1 matching over 7 bases. Germline trimming cut 0 bases from V and 3 bases from J; bases unmatched to any gene: 7. The CDR3 runs 16 residues. CDR1 is LGHNA, CDR2 YSLEER, per germline. CDR3 coding DNA: TGCGCCAGCAGCCAAGAAAGTACAGGGGCCCACTATGGCTACACCTTC. Its protein product is CASSQESTGAHYGYTF.

This chain connects TRBV27 to TRBJ2-6, with 11 positions matching TRBD1. J gave up 3 bases and V 3 bases, and 4 bases lay outside the gene matches. This CDR3 spans 17 amino acids. Germline loops: CDR1 MNHEY, CDR2 SMNVEV (reference sequence). CDR3 nucleotide sequence: TGTGCCAGCAGTTTCCGGACAGGGGGCGTTGGGGCCAACGTCCTGACTTTC. Its translation: CASSFRTGGVGANVLTF. Combining the CDR3 with reference TRBV27 and TRBJ2-6 gives the whole variable domain EAQVTQNPRYLITVTGKKLTVTCSQNMNHEYMSWYRQDPGLGLRQIYYSMNVEVTDKGDVPEGYKVSRKEKRNFPLILESPSPNQTSLYFCASSFRTGGVGANVLTFGAGSRLTVL.

This clone was found once. The V and J genes are TRBV3-1 (or the pseudogene TRBV3-2) and TRBJ1-2, with 7 positions matching TRBD1. CDR3 size: 19 residues. V gave up 3 bases and J gave up 4 bases; unmatched junction bases: 20. Germline CDR1 and CDR2: LGHDT and YNNKEL (reference sequence). In DNA form, the CDR3 reads TGTGCCAGCAGCCACCCAAGGGGGACGACAGGGTACCGATCCTATGGCTACACCTTC. This translates into CASSHPRGTTGYRSYGYTF.

This clone was found once. The gene calls are TRBV28 and TRBJ1-3; perhaps TRBD1 as D (5 bases). Germline CDR1 and CDR2: MDHEN and SYDVKM. This CDR3 contains 16 residues. The germline V and J ends were trimmed by 2 bases and 0 bases, with 11 bases remaining between them. This CDR3 reads CASSLLQGNSGNTIYF. CDR3 sequence (DNA): TGTGCCAGCAGTTTACTTCAGGGCAACTCTGGAAACACCATATATTTT. The whole variable domain, filled in from reference TRBV28 and TRBJ1-3, reads DVKVTQSSRYLVKRTGEKVFLECVQDMDHENMFWYRQDPGLGLRLIYFSYDVKMKEKGDIPEGYSVSREKKERFSLILESASTNQTSMYLCASSLLQGNSGNTIYFGEGSWLTVV.

The chain combines TRBV11-2 with TRBJ1-3; D unclear. The germline gives CDR1 SGHAT, CDR2 FQNNGV. This CDR3 spans 12 amino acids. The V and J ends lost 2 bases and 8 bases respectively, with 7 bases between them. CDR3 nucleotide sequence: TGTGCCAGCAGCTTAACTTCGGACACCATATATTTT. Amino acid sequence: CASSLTSDTIYF.

The chain is built from TRBV3-1 (or the pseudogene TRBV3-2) and TRBJ1-2; D is unclear. Trimming left V 1 base short and J 7 bases short, with 19 bases between. This CDR3 region has 16 residues. CDR1 is LGHDT and CDR2 is YNNKEL in the germline V gene (reference sequence). This CDR3 is CASSQAPNVLARGYTF. The DNA of the CDR3 is TGTGCCAGCAGCCAAGCTCCCAATGTTTTGGCGCGTGGCTACACCTTC.